The 8 T cell receptor beta chains reported below all come from one sample, sequenced in a study of OX40 agonist ivuxolimab in advanced cancers. Produced via immunoSEQ multiplex PCR; TCRdb's table is partial and in-frame only. The sample holds about 50,000 clones, around 90% seen once. Here the sequenced sample was CD4+ or CD8+ T cells sorted from blood, taken in a trial of the OX40 agonist ivuxolimab. Receptor source: an adult with an advanced solid tumor such as melanoma, head and neck, liver or kidney cancer.

V is TRBV9 and J is TRBJ2-1; 10 nucleotides match TRBD2. This CDR3 region has 18 residues. Germline-derived CDR1 and CDR2 are SGDLS and YYNGEE. The J segment lost 8 bases and the V segment lost 4 bases, leaving 18 bases of the junction unmatched. In DNA form, the CDR3 reads TGTGCCAGCAGCCCCGGCGCGGTAGCGGGGGGCCCTTTGTATGAGCAGTTCTTC. Amino acid sequence: CASSPGAVAGGPLYEQFF.

The chain has TRBV19 and TRBJ1-1; 9 bases match TRBD1. The V and J ends lost 5 bases and 2 bases, in that order; junction bases with no gene match: 3. The CDR3 is made up of 14 amino acids. Germline CDR1 reads LNHDA; CDR2 reads SQIVND (reference sequence). The CDR3 loop reads CASSADRGNTEAFF. The CDR3 DNA reads as TGTGCCAGTAGTGCGGACAGGGGAAACACTGAAGCTTTCTTT.

V gene TRBV28 combines with J gene TRBJ2-5, with D possibly TRBD2 on 7 matching bases. Trimming took off 2 bases at V and 6 bases at J, with 19 bases between the two ends. This CDR3 is built from 16 residues. CDR1 and CDR2 (germline): MDHEN, SYDVKM. Here the CDR3 DNA reads TGTGCCAGCAGTTTAAGGTTCGGAGGGGGGGGCCAGACCCAGTACTTC. It codes for CASSLRFGGGGQTQYF.

The chain recombines TRBV6-5 with TRBJ2-1, with 7 bases matching TRBD2. V gave up 6 bases and J gave up 10 bases; unmatched junction bases: 12. Germline assignment: CDR1 MNHEY and CDR2 SVGAGI. CDR3 length: 14 residues. The CDR3 DNA follows: TGTGCCAGCAGATTCCTAGGGGACGGGGGGGAGCAGTTCTTC. Residues: CASRFLGDGGEQFF.

This chain links TRBV6-5 with TRBJ1-3; D not certain. Germline V CDR1 and CDR2: MNHEY, SVGAGI. The CDR3 totals 11 residues. V was clipped by 10 bases and J by 4 bases, with 8 bases between them. The CDR3 protein is CATSRGNTIYF. CDR3 nucleotides: TGTGCCACGAGCAGGGGAAACACCATATATTTT.

The chain carries TRBV19 and TRBJ1-6, with unresolved D. V lost 5 bases to trimming and J lost 9 bases, with 11 bases between them. The germline V gene encodes CDR1 LNHDA and CDR2 SQIVND (reference sequence). The CDR3 extends over 13 amino acids. The CDR3 DNA reads as TGTGCCAGTAGTGCCAGACCGATTTCACCCCTCCACTTT. This codes for CASSARPISPLHF.

This chain joins TRBV15 and TRBJ2-5; 9 bases agree with TRBD1. V lost 2 bases and J lost 4; bases outside the gene matches: 8. Germline V CDR1 and CDR2: LNHNV, YYDKDF (reference sequence). The CDR3 is 16 residues long. CDR3 nucleotides: TGTGCCACCAGCAGAAGTCCCGGGACAGGGATAGAGACCCAGTACTTC. It codes for CATSRSPGTGIETQYF. The whole variable domain, filled in from reference TRBV15 and TRBJ2-5, reads DAMVIQNPRYQVTQFGKPVTLSCSQTLNHNVMYWYQQKSSQAPKLLFHYYDKDFNNEADTPDNFQSRRPNTSFCFLDIRSPGLGDTAMYLCATSRSPGTGIETQYFGPGTRLLVL.

The chain uses TRBV6-5 and TRBJ1-2, with 8 bases lining up with TRBD1. Germline CDR1 is MNHEY and CDR2 is SVGAGI. The CDR3 loop spans 14 amino acids. V was pared by 0 bases and J by 8 bases, with 5 bases of the junction left unmatched. The CDR3 bases are TGTGCCAGCAGTTACTCCGGACAGGGCCGGGGCTACACCTTC. This sequence encodes CASSYSGQGRGYTF.